These T cell receptor beta chains were read from a single sample in a study of CD8 T cells in ankylosing spondylitis. TCRdb redid the calling of the 5' RACE reads with MiXCR, one entry per CDR3 protein. The sample lists 700,000 or so distinct CDR3 sequences, 15% to 20% seen once, with around a fifth in the top ten. The material sequenced was blood, either unsorted or a sorted T cell fraction (not recorded which). These receptors came from a male donor with ankylosing spondylitis. The CDR3 runs from the conserved cysteine through the conserved F or W. The order of the fields is J gene, V gene, CDR3 protein.

J gene: TRBJ2-3
V gene: TRBV7-2
CDR3 protein: CASGGRDTQYF

J gene: TRBJ2-3
V gene: TRBV7-9
CDR3 protein: CASSFRDPDTQYF

J gene: TRBJ2-1
V gene: TRBV6-5
CDR3 protein: CASSYVIGDGGNEQFF

J gene: TRBJ2-7
V gene: TRBV6-1
CDR3 protein: CASSTRAGPYEQYF

J gene: TRBJ1-5
V gene: TRBV4-1
CDR3 protein: CASSQDGGINQPQHF

J gene: TRBJ2-3
V gene: TRBV2
CDR3 protein: CASRARVSDTQYF

J gene: TRBJ2-7
V gene: TRBV5-1
CDR3 protein: CASSTQGRGEQYF

J gene: TRBJ1-4
V gene: TRBV6-5
CDR3 protein: CASSSQGTTNEKLFF

J gene: TRBJ2-5
V gene: TRBV7-2
CDR3 protein: CASSLMSASETQYF

J gene: TRBJ2-5
V gene: TRBV7-4
CDR3 protein: CAASGGETQYF

J gene: TRBJ1-5
V gene: TRBV5-1
CDR3 protein: CASSFGRGNQPQHF

J gene: TRBJ2-5
V gene: TRBV20-1
CDR3 protein: CSAPPFFPLPETQYF

J gene: TRBJ2-1
V gene: TRBV14
CDR3 protein: CASSQDVGTGAYNEQFF

J gene: TRBJ2-3
V gene: TRBV4-1
CDR3 protein: CASSQGPGRSTDTQYF

J gene: TRBJ2-5
V gene: TRBV6-1
CDR3 protein: CASSEGQVKQETQYF

J gene: TRBJ2-1
V gene: TRBV7-8
CDR3 protein: CASSFDLAGAPPYYNEQFF

J gene: TRBJ2-1
V gene: TRBV20-1
CDR3 protein: CSARTSGTSYNEQFF

J gene: TRBJ2-5
V gene: TRBV28
CDR3 protein: CASSLASGGSKTQYF

J gene: TRBJ1-1
V gene: TRBV7-6
CDR3 protein: CASSLGQGAFTEAFF

J gene: TRBJ2-5
V gene: TRBV3-1
CDR3 protein: CASSQDLAGVRVETQYF

J gene: TRBJ1-5
V gene: TRBV9
CDR3 protein: CASSAEGKRGQPQHF

J gene: TRBJ2-7
V gene: TRBV20-1
CDR3 protein: CSARFEGYEQYF

J gene: TRBJ2-5
V gene: TRBV6-5
CDR3 protein: CASSSDFGFAQETQYF

J gene: TRBJ1-5
V gene: TRBV20-1
CDR3 protein: CSARDRQGSNQPQHF

J gene: TRBJ1-4
V gene: TRBV6-5
CDR3 protein: CASSYRAGEKLFF